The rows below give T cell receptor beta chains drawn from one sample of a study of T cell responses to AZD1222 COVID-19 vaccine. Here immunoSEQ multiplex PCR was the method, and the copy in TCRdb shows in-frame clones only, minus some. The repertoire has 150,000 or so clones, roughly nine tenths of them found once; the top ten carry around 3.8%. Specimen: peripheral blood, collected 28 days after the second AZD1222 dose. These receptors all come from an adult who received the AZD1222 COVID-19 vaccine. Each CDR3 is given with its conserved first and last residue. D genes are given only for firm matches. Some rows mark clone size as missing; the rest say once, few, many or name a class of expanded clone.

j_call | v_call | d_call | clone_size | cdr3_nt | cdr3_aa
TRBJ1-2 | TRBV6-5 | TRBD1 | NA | TGTGCCAGCAGCCAGGGACAGGCAAACGCATATGGCTACACCTTC | CASSQGQANAYGYTF
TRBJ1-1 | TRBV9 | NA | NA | TGTGCCAGCAGCGTAGTGGGGGGTAACACTGAAGCTTTCTTT | CASSVVGGNTEAFF
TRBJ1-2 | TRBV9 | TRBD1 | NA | TGTGCCAGCACTGAGGACAGGGGGCCAGCTAACTATGGCTACACCTTC | CASTEDRGPANYGYTF
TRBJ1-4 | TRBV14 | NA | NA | TGTGCCAGCAGCCAAGGGGGAGCGCGAGAAAAACTGTTTTTT | CASSQGGAREKLFF
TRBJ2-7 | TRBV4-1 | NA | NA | TGCGCCAGCAGCCAGCCCAAGTCAGGGCAGAGCTCCTACGAGCAGTACTTC | CASSQPKSGQSSYEQYF
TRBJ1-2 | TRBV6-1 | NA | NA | TGTGCCAGCAGTGAAGGGCTGTCTCTTACTAACTATGGCTACACCTTC | CASSEGLSLTNYGYTF
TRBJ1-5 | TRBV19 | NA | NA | TGTGCCAGTAGTCCAACCCAGGGGAGGGGAAGCAATCAGCCCCAGCATTTT | CASSPTQGRGSNQPQHF
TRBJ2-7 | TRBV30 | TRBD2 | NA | TGTGCCTGGAATGTACTAGCGGTCTCCTACGAGCAGTACTTC | CAWNVLAVSYEQYF
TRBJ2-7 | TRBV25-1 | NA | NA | TGTGCCAGCAGCGGACAATACGAGCAGTACTTC | CASSGQYEQYF
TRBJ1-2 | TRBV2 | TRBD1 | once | TGTGCCAGCAGTTTCTCGGGACAGGGGGAGAGCTACACCTTC | CASSFSGQGESYTF
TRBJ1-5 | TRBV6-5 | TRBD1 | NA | TGTGCCAGCTCCGGGACAGGGAATCAGCCCCAGCATTTT | CASSGTGNQPQHF
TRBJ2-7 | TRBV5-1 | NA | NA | TGCGCCAGCAGCTTGGAAGGGGTCGAGCAGTACTTC | CASSLEGVEQYF
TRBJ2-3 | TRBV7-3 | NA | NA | TGTGCCAGCAGCTTTCTCCCTAGCACAGATACGCAGTATTTT | CASSFLPSTDTQYF
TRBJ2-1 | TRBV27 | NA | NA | TGTGCCAGCCAGGGCCCAATCGGAAATGAGCAGTTCTTC | CASQGPIGNEQFF
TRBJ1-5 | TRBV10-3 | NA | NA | TGTGCCATCAGTGAGAGGGGGGGCTCAAGAAGCAATCAGCCCCAGCATTTT | CAISERGGSRSNQPQHF
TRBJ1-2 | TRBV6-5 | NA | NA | TGTGCCAGCACGGGGGTACGGGGCGGCTACACCTTC | CASTGVRGGYTF